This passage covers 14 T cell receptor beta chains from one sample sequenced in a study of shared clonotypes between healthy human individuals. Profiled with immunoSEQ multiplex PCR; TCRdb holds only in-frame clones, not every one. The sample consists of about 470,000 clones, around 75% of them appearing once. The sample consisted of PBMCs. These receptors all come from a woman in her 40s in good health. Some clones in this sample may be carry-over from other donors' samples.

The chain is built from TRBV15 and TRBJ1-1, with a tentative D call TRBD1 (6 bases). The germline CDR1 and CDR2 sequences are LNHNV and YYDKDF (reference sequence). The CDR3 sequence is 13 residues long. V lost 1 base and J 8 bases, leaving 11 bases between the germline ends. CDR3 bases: TGTGCCACCAGCAGAGCCGGGGGCAGGGAAGCTTTCTTT. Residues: CATSRAGGREAFF.

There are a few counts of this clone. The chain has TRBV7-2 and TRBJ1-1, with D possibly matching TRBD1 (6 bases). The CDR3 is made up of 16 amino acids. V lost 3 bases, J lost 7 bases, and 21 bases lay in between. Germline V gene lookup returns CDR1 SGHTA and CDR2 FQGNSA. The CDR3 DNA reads TGTGCCAGCAGCTTCGGATACTATGGGGGGCCCCGTGAAGCTTTCTTT. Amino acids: CASSFGYYGGPREAFF.

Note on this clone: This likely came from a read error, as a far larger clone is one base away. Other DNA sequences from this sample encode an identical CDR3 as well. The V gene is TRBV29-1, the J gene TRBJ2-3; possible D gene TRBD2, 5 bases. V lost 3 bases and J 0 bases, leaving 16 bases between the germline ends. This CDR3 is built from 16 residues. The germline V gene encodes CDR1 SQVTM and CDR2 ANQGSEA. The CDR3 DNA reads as TGCAGCGTTGACCCTGGTTGGACGGGAAGCACAGATACGCAGTATTTT. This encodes CSVDPGWTGSTDTQYF.

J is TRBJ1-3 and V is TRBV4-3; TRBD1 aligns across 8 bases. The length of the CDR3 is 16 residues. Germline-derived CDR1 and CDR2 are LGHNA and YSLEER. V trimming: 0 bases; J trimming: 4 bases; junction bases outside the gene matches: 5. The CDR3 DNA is TGCGCCAGCAGCCAAGATTGGACAGGGACCGGAAACACCATATATTTT. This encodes CASSQDWTGTGNTIYF.

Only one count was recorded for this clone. CDR3 protein: CASSLTSKNTEAFF. CDR3 nucleotides: TGTGCCAGCAGCTTAACGTCTAAGAACACTGAAGCTTTCTTT. The V call is TRBV7-3, the J call TRBJ1-1; no definite D call. The V end lost 0 bases, the J end lost 1 base, and 6 bases lay between the germline ends. The germline V gene has CDR1 SGHTA and CDR2 FQGTGA. The CDR3 loop spans 14 amino acids.

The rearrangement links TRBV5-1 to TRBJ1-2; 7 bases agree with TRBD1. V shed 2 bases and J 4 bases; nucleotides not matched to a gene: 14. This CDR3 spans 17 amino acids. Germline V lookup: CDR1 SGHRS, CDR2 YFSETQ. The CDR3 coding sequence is TGCGCCAGCAGCTTTGATGGGGTCCCGACAGGGATCTATGGCTACACCTTC. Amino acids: CASSFDGVPTGIYGYTF.

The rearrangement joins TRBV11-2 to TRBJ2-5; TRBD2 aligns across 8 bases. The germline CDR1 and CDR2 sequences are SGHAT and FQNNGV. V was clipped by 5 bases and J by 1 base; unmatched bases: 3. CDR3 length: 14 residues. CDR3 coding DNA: TGTGCCAGCAGCCCCACTAGCGGCCAAGAGACCCAGTACTTC. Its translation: CASSPTSGQETQYF.

The CDR3 loop is CASSPVATGGEAFF. The CDR3 bases are TGTGCCAGCTCACCAGTGGCGACAGGAGGTGAAGCTTTCTTT. The genes are TRBV18 and TRBJ1-1; possible D gene TRBD1, 6 bases. There are 14 residues in the CDR3. Deletions cut 2 bases from V and 7 bases from J, with 14 bases between. Germline V gives CDR1 KGHSH, CDR2 LQKENI.

In nucleotides, the CDR3 is TGCAGTGCTTCAACTGGGGACCTTAAGTACTTC. Amino acids: CSASTGDLKYF. The V call is TRBV20-1, the J call TRBJ2-7; D assignment may be TRBD1 or TRBD2 (5 bases each). V gave up 5 bases and J gave up 11 bases, with 16 bases separating them. This CDR3 comprises 11 residues. Germline-derived CDR1 and CDR2 are DFQATT and SNEGSKA (reference sequence).

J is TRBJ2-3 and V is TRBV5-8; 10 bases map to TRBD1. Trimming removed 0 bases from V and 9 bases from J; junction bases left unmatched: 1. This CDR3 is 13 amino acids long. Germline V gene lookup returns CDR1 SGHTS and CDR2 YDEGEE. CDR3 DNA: TGTGCCAGCAGCTTGGGGGACAGGGGCACGCAGTATTTT. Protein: CASSLGDRGTQYF. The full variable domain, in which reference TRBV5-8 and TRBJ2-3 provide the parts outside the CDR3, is EAGVTQSPTHLIKTRGQQATLRCSPISGHTSVYWYQQALGLGLQFLLWYDEGEERNRGNFPPRFSGRQFPNYSSELNVNALELEDSALYLCASSLGDRGTQYFGPGTRLTVL.

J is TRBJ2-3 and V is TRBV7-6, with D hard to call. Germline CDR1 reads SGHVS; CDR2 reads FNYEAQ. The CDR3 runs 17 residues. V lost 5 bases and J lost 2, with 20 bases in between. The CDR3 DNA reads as TGTGCCAGCAGCCCGACGGCCTTCCCTTTAGACACAGATACGCAGTATTTT. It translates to CASSPTAFPLDTDTQYF.

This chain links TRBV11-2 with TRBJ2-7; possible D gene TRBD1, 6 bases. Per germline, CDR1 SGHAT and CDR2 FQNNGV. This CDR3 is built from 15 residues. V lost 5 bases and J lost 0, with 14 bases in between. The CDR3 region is CASSVLRGSSYEQYF. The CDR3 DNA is TGTGCCAGCAGCGTATTAAGGGGGTCCTCCTACGAGCAGTACTTC.

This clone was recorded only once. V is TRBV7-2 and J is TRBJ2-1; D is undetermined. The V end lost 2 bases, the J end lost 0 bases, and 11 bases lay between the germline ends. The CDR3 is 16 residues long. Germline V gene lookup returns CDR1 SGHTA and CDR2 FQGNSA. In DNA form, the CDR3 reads TGTGCCAGCAGCTTATTTTCCGGCTACTCCTACAATGAGCAGTTCTTC. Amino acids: CASSLFSGYSYNEQFF. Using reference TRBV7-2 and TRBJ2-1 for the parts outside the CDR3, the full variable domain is GAGVSQSPSNKVTEKGKDVELRCDPISGHTALYWYRQSLGQGLEFLIYFQGNSAPDKSGLPSDRFSAERTGGSVSTLTIQRTQQEDSAVYLCASSLFSGYSYNEQFFGPGTRLTVL.

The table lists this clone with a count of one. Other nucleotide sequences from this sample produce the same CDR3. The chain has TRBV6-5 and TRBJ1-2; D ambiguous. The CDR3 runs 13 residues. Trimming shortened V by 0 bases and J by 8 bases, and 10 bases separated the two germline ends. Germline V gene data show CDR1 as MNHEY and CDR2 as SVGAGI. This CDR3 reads CASSYSRGEGYTF. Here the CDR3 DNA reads TGTGCCAGCAGTTACTCGAGAGGTGAAGGCTACACCTTC.